One sample yielded the 27 T cell receptor beta chains listed below, sequenced in a study of T cells in tuberculosis. Profiling relied on immunoSEQ multiplex PCR, and the TCRdb table lists in-frame clones only, not all of them. The repertoire holds about 49,000 clones, with 90% to 95% as singletons. Described time point: new active TB diagnosis, blood taken before or within 7 days of starting treatment. The sample here was PBMCs, taken at tuberculosis diagnosis. These TCRs come from an adult with tuberculosis.

With respect to this clone: The DNA is left out, because the CDR3 cannot be placed on it with certainty; the CDR3 is given as TCRdb lists it. This sequence joins TRBV23-1 and TRBJ2-1; the D call TRBD2 from the table was never checked on the DNA. TRBV23-1 carries the ORF label, with uncertain function. Including both end residues, the CDR3 is 16 amino acids long. CDR3: CASSQFGGGTEKSLFF.

The chain carries TRBV6-5 and TRBJ1-1, with D possibly TRBD1 on 6 matching bases. This CDR3 is 13 amino acids long. CDR1 and CDR2 from the germline V gene are MNHEY and SVGAGI. V lost 5 bases, J lost 10 bases, and 17 bases lay in between. The CDR3 reads CASSPIRGGGAFF. The CDR3 DNA is TGTGCCAGCAGTCCGATACGAGGGGGGGGAGCTTTCTTT.

The chain couples TRBV5-1 to TRBJ1-1, with D possibly being TRBD1 (5 bases). The germline V and J ends were trimmed by 0 bases and 1 base, with 10 bases remaining between them. The CDR3 contains 15 residues. Germline V gives CDR1 SGHRS, CDR2 YFSETQ. The chain's CDR3 is CASSLVFQGNTEAFF. The CDR3 nucleotides read TGCGCCAGCAGCTTGGTCTTCCAGGGGAACACTGAAGCTTTCTTT.

The chain is built from TRBV7-9 and TRBJ1-2; 9 nucleotides agree with TRBD1. The germline V gene has CDR1 SEHNR and CDR2 FQNEAQ (reference sequence). The CDR3 sequence is 14 residues long. V was clipped by 4 bases and J by 5 bases; unmatched bases: 5. The CDR3 here is CASSYRGRRYGYTF. The CDR3 coding sequence is TGTGCCAGCAGCTACAGGGGGCGCCGGTATGGCTACACCTTC.

The V and J genes are TRBV19 and TRBJ2-5; 13 nucleotides match TRBD2. This CDR3 comprises 14 residues. V was clipped by 4 bases and J by 7 bases; unmatched bases: 3. Germline CDR1 is LNHDA and CDR2 is SQIVND (reference sequence). The CDR3 DNA is TGTGCCAGTAGTACCACTAGCGGGAGGGTGACCCAGTACTTC. This sequence encodes CASSTTSGRVTQYF.

The J gene is TRBJ2-3, the V gene TRBV7-9; 7 bases line up with TRBD2. Trimming removed 0 bases from V and 2 bases from J; junction bases left unmatched: 11. This CDR3 has 18 amino acids. Looked up from germline, CDR1 is SEHNR and CDR2 is FQNEAQ (reference sequence). The CDR3 protein is CASSLASGWLADTDTQYF. For the CDR3, the DNA is TGTGCCAGCAGCTTAGCTTCGGGATGGCTAGCGGACACAGATACGCAGTATTTT.

This sequence joins TRBV5-1 and TRBJ2-7; possible D gene TRBD2, 6 bases. The germline V and J ends were trimmed by 4 bases and 5 bases, with 19 bases remaining between them. Germline V lookup: CDR1 SGHRS, CDR2 YFSETQ. CDR3 size: 15 residues. CDR3 DNA: TGCGCCAGCAGCCGGGTGGGGGGTGAGAGGGACGAGCAGTACTTC. This gives the protein CASSRVGGERDEQYF.

The genes are TRBV9 and TRBJ1-2, with 9 bases identical to TRBD1. The CDR3 sequence is 15 residues long. V was clipped by 4 bases and J by 4 bases; unmatched bases: 8. Germline-derived CDR1 and CDR2 are SGDLS and YYNGEE. This CDR3 is CASSPEQGAIYGYTF. The CDR3 DNA is TGTGCCAGCAGCCCTGAACAGGGGGCAATCTATGGCTACACCTTC.

The V call is TRBV5-1, the J call TRBJ1-1, with D tentatively TRBD1 (6 bases). Looked up from germline, CDR1 is SGHRS and CDR2 is YFSETQ. The V end was cut by 3 bases, the J end by 0 bases, with 15 bases between. The CDR3 runs to 16 residues. CDR3 sequence: CASSSIGGRMNTEAFF. The CDR3 DNA follows: TGCGCCAGCAGCTCTATAGGGGGACGGATGAACACTGAAGCTTTCTTT.

This clone was seen a handful of times. J is TRBJ2-2 and V is TRBV27; 11 nucleotides agree with TRBD1. V shed 3 bases, J shed 12 bases, and the junction held 18 bases outside the gene matches. This CDR3 region has 18 residues. In germline, CDR1 is MNHEY, CDR2 SMNVEV (reference sequence). The CDR3 loop reads CASSLGSDRGLRQKKLFF. The CDR3 DNA sequence: TGTGCCAGCAGTTTGGGATCGGACAGGGGGCTTAGGCAGAAGAAGCTGTTTTTT.

This clone appeared a single time. The chain carries TRBV30 and TRBJ2-4, with no clear D. Germline V gives CDR1 GTSNPN, CDR2 SVGIG (reference sequence). V lost 3 bases and J lost 1, with 4 bases in between. The CDR3 is 12 amino acids. Here the CDR3 DNA reads TGTGCCTGGAGAGCGGCCAAAAACATTCAGTACTTC. Protein sequence: CAWRAAKNIQYF.

This sequence joins TRBV7-2 and TRBJ1-1; TRBD1 might be the D (6 bases). Germline V gene sequence: CDR1 SGHTA, CDR2 FQGNSA. Trimming left V 5 bases short and J 4 bases short, with 11 bases between. This CDR3 has 13 amino acids. The CDR3 sequence is CASSRDILTEAFF. CDR3 in DNA: TGTGCCAGCAGCCGGGACATCCTCACTGAAGCTTTCTTT. The entire variable domain, with the rest obtained from reference TRBV7-2 and TRBJ1-1, is as follows: GAGVSQSPSNKVTEKGKDVELRCDPISGHTALYWYRQSLGQGLEFLIYFQGNSAPDKSGLPSDRFSAERTGGSVSTLTIQRTQQEDSAVYLCASSRDILTEAFFGQGTRLTVV.

The chain combines TRBV5-1 with TRBJ1-2; 7 bases align to TRBD1. J gave up 7 bases and V 7 bases, and 16 bases lay outside the gene matches. The V gene's germline CDR1 is SGHRS and CDR2 YFSETQ. The CDR3 covers 15 residues. The CDR3 loop reads CASGLTGNGFSGYTF. CDR3 nucleotide sequence: TGCGCCAGCGGATTGACAGGGAATGGTTTCTCTGGCTACACCTTC.

The chain joins TRBV30 to TRBJ1-4, with a possible D match to TRBD1 (6 bases). The CDR3 sequence is 13 residues long. The germline CDR1 and CDR2 sequences are GTSNPN and SVGIG (reference sequence). With 5 bases removed from V and 3 bases from J, the gap between germline ends came to 10 bases. CDR3 sequence reads: CAWQGFPNEKLFF. CDR3 in DNA: TGTGCCTGGCAGGGGTTTCCTAATGAAAAACTGTTTTTT.

The chain combines TRBV5-6 with TRBJ1-2, with unresolved D. V was cut by 0 bases and J by 8 bases, with 14 bases left in between. Per the germline V gene, CDR1 is SGHDT and CDR2 is YYEEEE. This CDR3 is 14 amino acids long. The CDR3 here is CASSLVKVAGGYTF. The CDR3 nucleotides read TGTGCCAGCAGCTTGGTGAAGGTGGCGGGCGGCTACACCTTC.

The rearrangement links TRBV2 to TRBJ1-1; D remains unclear. Germline CDR1 SNHLY, CDR2 FYNNEI. The ends were cut back, 10 bases at V and 6 bases at J, with 21 bases in the middle. This CDR3 comprises 14 residues. This CDR3 is CATTPSSHGPEAFF. CDR3 DNA sequence: TGTGCCACCACTCCCTCCTCCCACGGTCCTGAAGCTTTCTTT.

The chain recombines TRBV19 with TRBJ2-2; 10 positions match TRBD2. Germline CDR1 is LNHDA and CDR2 is SQIVND (reference sequence). The length of the CDR3 is 16 residues. J was trimmed by 4 bases and V by 9 bases; bases with no gene match: 11. The CDR3 loop reads CASAPRLAGATGELFF. The CDR3, as DNA: TGTGCCAGCGCCCCCAGGCTAGCGGGAGCCACCGGGGAGCTGTTTTTT.

The chain carries TRBV28 and TRBJ1-5, with D tentatively TRBD1 (5 bases). The V end was cut by 10 bases, the J end by 6 bases, with 16 bases between. This CDR3 contains 13 residues. In germline, CDR1 is MDHEN, CDR2 SYDVKM. The CDR3 nucleotides are TGTGCCACCTCAGGGTCGGTCGGTCAGCCCCAGCATTTT. Translated, it gives CATSGSVGQPQHF.

The chain links TRBV5-5 to TRBJ2-7, with 7 bases identical to TRBD2. This CDR3 region has 16 residues. With V trimmed by 2 bases and J by 7 bases, 15 bases remained unmatched. The germline gives CDR1 SGHKS, CDR2 YYEKEE (reference sequence). The CDR3 protein is CASSFQSGIRISEQYF. The CDR3 DNA sequence: TGTGCCAGCAGCTTCCAAAGCGGGATTAGGATATCGGAGCAGTACTTC.

The CDR3 is CAWSVDSGNTEAFF. The CDR3 DNA reads as TGTGCCTGGAGTGTAGACTCGGGGAACACTGAAGCTTTCTTT. V and J are TRBV30 and TRBJ1-1; no reliable D call. The CDR3 has 14 amino acids. Germline V gene data show CDR1 as GTSNPN and CDR2 as SVGIG (reference sequence). The V gene lost 0 bases and the J gene lost 1 base, with 9 bases spanning the gap.

The genes are TRBV18 and TRBJ1-2; 7 positions match TRBD1. This CDR3 region has 13 residues. Germline V gives CDR1 KGHSH, CDR2 LQKENI. V trimming: 3 bases; J trimming: 7 bases; junction bases outside the gene matches: 5. This CDR3 reads CASSPLTGPGYTF. CDR3 DNA sequence: TGTGCCAGCTCACCTTTGACAGGGCCTGGCTACACCTTC.

The chain recombines TRBV13 with TRBJ2-7; D not certain. The germline V gene encodes CDR1 PRHDT and CDR2 FYEKMQ (reference sequence). Trimming stripped 0 bases from V and 3 bases from J, with 6 bases between. This CDR3 is 13 amino acids long. The CDR3 DNA is TGTGCCAGCAGCTTAGGCCTAGTCTACGAGCAGTACTTC. Residues: CASSLGLVYEQYF.

The rearrangement joins TRBV21-1 to TRBJ2-1; the table names TRBD2, a call not compared with the DNA. TRBV21-1 is marked as a pseudogene. The CDR3 runs 17 residues. CDR3 sequence reads: CASSKVSTRGTSNEQFF. The CDR3 nucleotides are TGTGCCAGCAGCAAAGTCTCCACTAGAGGTACGAGCAATGAGCAGTTCTTC.

The count of this clone is one. V is TRBV7-8 and J is TRBJ2-7, with TRBD1 identical over 7 bases. This CDR3 is built from 14 residues. In germline, CDR1 is SGHVS, CDR2 FQNEAQ. J lost 0 bases, V lost 5 bases, and 4 bases had no gene match. As DNA, the CDR3 is TGTGCCAGCAGCCACCGGGACAGCTCCTACGAGCAGTACTTC. Translation: CASSHRDSSYEQYF.

J is TRBJ2-3 and V is TRBV25-1, with a possible D match to TRBD2 (6 bases). Deletions cut 4 bases from V and 6 bases from J, with 17 bases between. The CDR3 is made up of 15 amino acids. Germline lookup yields CDR1 MGHDK and CDR2 SYGVNS. CDR3 in amino acids: CASSGERVSADTQYF. CDR3 in DNA: TGTGCCAGCAGTGGAGAGCGGGTTTCAGCCGATACGCAGTATTTT.

CDR3 sequence: CASSAASGSYNEQFF. The CDR3 DNA follows: TGTGCCAGCAGCGCGGCTAGCGGCTCCTACAATGAGCAGTTCTTC. The chain carries TRBV9 and TRBJ2-1, with 7 bases identical to TRBD2. With 3 bases clipped from V and 0 bases from J, the junction kept 3 bases outside the gene matches. The germline V gene encodes CDR1 SGDLS and CDR2 YYNGEE. This CDR3 has 15 residues.

The CDR3 reads CASSIKGLHTGELFF. CDR3 bases: TGTGCCAGTAGTATCAAAGGACTACACACCGGGGAGCTGTTTTTT. The chain uses TRBV19 and TRBJ2-2; tentative D call: TRBD2 (6 bases). Trimming removed 3 bases at V and 3 bases at J, with 11 bases between. CDR3 size: 15 residues. The germline gives CDR1 LNHDA, CDR2 SQIVND (reference sequence).